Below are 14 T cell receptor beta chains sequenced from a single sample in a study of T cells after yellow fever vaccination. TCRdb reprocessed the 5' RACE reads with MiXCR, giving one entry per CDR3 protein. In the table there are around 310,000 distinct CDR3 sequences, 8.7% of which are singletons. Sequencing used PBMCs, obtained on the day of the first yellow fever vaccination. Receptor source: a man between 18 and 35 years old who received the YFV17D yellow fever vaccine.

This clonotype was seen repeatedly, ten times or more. This CDR3 is CASSLVLGADTEAFF. Here the CDR3 DNA reads TGCGCCAGCAGCTTGGTTTTAGGGGCGGACACTGAAGCTTTCTTT. The rearrangement links TRBV5-1 to TRBJ1-1, with a possible D match to TRBD1 (5 bases). Germline V gives CDR1 SGHRS, CDR2 YFSETQ. This CDR3 is 15 amino acids long. Trimming took off 0 bases at V and 3 bases at J, with 12 bases between the two ends.

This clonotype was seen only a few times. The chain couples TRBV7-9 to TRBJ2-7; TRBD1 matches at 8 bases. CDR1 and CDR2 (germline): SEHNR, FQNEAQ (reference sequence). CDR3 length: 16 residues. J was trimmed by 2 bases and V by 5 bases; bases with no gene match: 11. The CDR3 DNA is TGTGCCAGCAGCACCCCGGTGACAGGGGACCCCTACGAGCAGTACTTC. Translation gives CASSTPVTGDPYEQYF.

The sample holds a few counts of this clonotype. Here the CDR3 DNA reads TGTGCCAGTACCGGGACTAGCGGGGGGGCGGTAGATACGCAGTATTTT. It yields the protein CASTGTSGGAVDTQYF. This chain uses TRBV6-1 with TRBJ2-3; TRBD2 aligns across 16 bases. The CDR3 is made up of 16 amino acids. V gave up 9 bases and J gave up 5 bases; unmatched junction bases: 8. The germline V gene encodes CDR1 MNHNS and CDR2 SASEGT.

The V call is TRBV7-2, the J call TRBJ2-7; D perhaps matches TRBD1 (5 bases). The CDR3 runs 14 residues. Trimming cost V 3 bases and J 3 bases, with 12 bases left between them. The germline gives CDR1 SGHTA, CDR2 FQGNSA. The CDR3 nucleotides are TGTGCCAGCAGCTTTAGGGGTTATCTCTACGAGCAGTACGTC. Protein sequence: CASSFRGYLYEQYV.

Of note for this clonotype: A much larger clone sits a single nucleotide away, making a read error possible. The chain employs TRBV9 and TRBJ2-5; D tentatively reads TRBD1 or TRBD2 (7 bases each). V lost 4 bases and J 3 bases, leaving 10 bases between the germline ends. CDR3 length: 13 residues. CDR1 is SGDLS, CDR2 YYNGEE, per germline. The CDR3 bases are TGTGCCAGCAGCCCAGGGGGGGAAGAGACCCAGTACTTC. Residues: CASSPGGEETQYF.

The CDR3 loop is CASSLQEDNEQFF. In DNA, the CDR3 is TGTGCCAGCAGTTTACAGGAGGACAATGAGCAGTTCTTC. V and J are TRBV27 and TRBJ2-1, with TRBD2 as a possible D gene (5 bases). The CDR3 is 13 residues long. Trimming took off 2 bases at V and 5 bases at J, with 7 bases between the two ends. Germline CDR1 reads MNHEY; CDR2 reads SMNVEV (reference sequence).

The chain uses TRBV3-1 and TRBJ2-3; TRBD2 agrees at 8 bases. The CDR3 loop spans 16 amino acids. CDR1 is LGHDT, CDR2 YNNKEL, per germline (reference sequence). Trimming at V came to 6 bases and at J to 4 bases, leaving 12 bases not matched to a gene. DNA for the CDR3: TGTGCCAGCAGTCCTCTGGCGGGGGGTTCCGCAGATACGCAGTATTTT. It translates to CASSPLAGGSADTQYF.

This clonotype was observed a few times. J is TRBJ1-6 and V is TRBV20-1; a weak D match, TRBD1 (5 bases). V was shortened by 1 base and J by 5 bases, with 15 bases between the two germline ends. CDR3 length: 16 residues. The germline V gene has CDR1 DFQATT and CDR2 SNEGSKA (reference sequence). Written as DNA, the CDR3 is TGCAGTGCTAGAGGGCGTGGGACGACGGATAATTCACCCCTCCACTTT. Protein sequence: CSARGRGTTDNSPLHF.

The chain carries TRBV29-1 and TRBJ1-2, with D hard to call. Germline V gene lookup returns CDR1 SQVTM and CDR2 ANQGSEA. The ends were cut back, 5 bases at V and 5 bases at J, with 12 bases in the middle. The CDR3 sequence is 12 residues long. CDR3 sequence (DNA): TGCAGCGTTAGGATGGGCGTATATGGCTACACCTTC. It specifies CSVRMGVYGYTF.

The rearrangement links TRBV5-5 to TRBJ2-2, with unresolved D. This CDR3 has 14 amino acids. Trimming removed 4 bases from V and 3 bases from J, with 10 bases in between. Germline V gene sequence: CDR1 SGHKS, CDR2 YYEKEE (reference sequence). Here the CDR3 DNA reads TGTGCCAGCAGCCCGACGGCCTACACCGGGGAGCTGTTTTTT. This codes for CASSPTAYTGELFF. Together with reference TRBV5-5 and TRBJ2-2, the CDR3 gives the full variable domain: DAGVTQSPTHLIKTRGQQVTLRCSPISGHKSVSWYQQVLGQGPQFIFQYYEKEERGRGNFPDRFSARQFPNYSSELNVNALLLGDSALYLCASSPTAYTGELFFGEGSRLTVL.

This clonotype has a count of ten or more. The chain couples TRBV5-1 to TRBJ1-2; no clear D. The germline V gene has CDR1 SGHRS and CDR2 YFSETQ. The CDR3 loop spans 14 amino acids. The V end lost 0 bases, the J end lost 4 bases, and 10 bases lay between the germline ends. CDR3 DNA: TGCGCCAGCAGCTTGGCGGATGTTGCCTATGGCTACACCTTC. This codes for CASSLADVAYGYTF. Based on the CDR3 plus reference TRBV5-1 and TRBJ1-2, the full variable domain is KAGVTQTPRYLIKTRGQQVTLSCSPISGHRSVSWYQQTPGQGLQFLFEYFSETQRNKGNFPGRFSGRQFSNSRSEMNVSTLELGDSALYLCASSLADVAYGYTFGSGTRLTVV.

In DNA form, the CDR3 reads TGTGCCAGCAGCTACCCCCGGGGGGGGAACACCGGGGAGCTGTTTTTT. Its translation is CASSYPRGGNTGELFF. The genes are TRBV7-2 and TRBJ2-2, with TRBD2 matching 8 bases. This CDR3 is 16 amino acids long. In germline, CDR1 is SGHTA, CDR2 FQGNSA. The V segment lost 4 bases and the J segment 1 base; nucleotides outside the gene matches: 5. The entire variable domain, with the rest obtained from reference TRBV7-2 and TRBJ2-2, is as follows: GAGVSQSPSNKVTEKGKDVELRCDPISGHTALYWYRQSLGQGLEFLIYFQGNSAPDKSGLPSDRFSAERTGGSVSTLTIQRTQQEDSAVYLCASSYPRGGNTGELFFGEGSRLTVL.

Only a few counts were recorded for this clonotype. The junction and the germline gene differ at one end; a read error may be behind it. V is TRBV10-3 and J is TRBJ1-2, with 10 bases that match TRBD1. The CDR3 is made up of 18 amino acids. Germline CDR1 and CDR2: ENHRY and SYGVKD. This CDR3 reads CAISKSSGQGTGNYGYTF. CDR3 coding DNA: TGTGCCATCAGTAAGTCCTCGGGACAGGGGACCGGTAACTATGGCTACACCTTC.

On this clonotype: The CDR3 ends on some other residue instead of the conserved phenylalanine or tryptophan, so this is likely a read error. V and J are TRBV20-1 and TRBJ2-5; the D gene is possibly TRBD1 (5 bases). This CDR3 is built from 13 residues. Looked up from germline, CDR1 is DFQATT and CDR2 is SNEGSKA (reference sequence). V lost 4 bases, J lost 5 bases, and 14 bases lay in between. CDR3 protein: CSATGYSRETQYL. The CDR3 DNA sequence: TGCAGTGCTACAGGGTACTCCAGGGAGACCCAGTACTTA.